This T cell receptor beta chain was sequenced in a study of tumor-infiltrating lymphocytes in localized non-small cell lung cancer. Details on this clone: Antigen: not known.

Study conclusions and caveats: No T-cell fraction difference was seen between IM1 and IM2 tumors.

The method was immunoSEQ multiplex PCR; TCRdb's version includes in-frame clones alone and lacks a portion of them. The sample has about 16,000 clones, over 65% seen once; the top ten hold 9% to 9.5%. Germline CDR1 and CDR2: SEHNR and FQNEAQ (reference sequence). The CDR3 contains 15 residues. V dropped 3 bases and J dropped 4 bases, with 14 bases sitting between them. The receptor was derived from a human donor with non-small cell lung cancer. The material sequenced was lung tumor tissue. The gene calls are TRBV7-9 and TRBJ2-3; D may be TRBD2 (5 bases). The CDR3 region is CASSLDGLEPDTQYF. The DNA for the CDR3 is TGTGCCAGCAGCTTGGACGGACTTGAACCAGATACGCAGTATTTT. The complete variable domain, with remaining parts taken from reference TRBV7-9 and TRBJ2-3, reads DTGVSQNPRHKITKRGQNVTFRCDPISEHNRLYWYRQTLGQGPEFLTYFQNEAQLEKSRLLSDRFSAERPKGSFSTLEIQRTEQGDSAMYLCASSLDGLEPDTQYFGPGTRLTVL.